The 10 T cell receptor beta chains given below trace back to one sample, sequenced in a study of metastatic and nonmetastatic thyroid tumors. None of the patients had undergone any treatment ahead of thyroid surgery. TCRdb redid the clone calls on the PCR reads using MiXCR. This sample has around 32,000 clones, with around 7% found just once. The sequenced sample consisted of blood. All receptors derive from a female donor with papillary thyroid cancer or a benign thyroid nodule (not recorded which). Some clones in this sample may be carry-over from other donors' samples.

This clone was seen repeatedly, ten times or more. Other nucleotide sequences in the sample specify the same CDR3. CDR3 loop: CASSDSTGGAGGYTF. The CDR3 DNA is TGTGCCAGCAGTGACTCAACAGGGGGCGCGGGAGGCTACACCTTC. The rearrangement links TRBV6-4 to TRBJ1-2; 9 bases line up with TRBD1. The CDR3 extends over 15 amino acids. V was clipped by 0 bases and J by 8 bases; unmatched bases: 7. Germline values: CDR1 MRHNA, CDR2 SNTAGT.

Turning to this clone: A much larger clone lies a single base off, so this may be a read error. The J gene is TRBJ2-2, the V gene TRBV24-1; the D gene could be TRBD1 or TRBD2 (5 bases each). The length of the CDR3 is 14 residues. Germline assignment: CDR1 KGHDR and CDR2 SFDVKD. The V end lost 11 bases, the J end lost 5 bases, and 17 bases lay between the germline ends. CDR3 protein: CANSTGLRTGELFF. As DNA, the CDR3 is TGTGCCAACAGCACGGGGCTAAGAACCGGGGAGCTGTTTTTT.

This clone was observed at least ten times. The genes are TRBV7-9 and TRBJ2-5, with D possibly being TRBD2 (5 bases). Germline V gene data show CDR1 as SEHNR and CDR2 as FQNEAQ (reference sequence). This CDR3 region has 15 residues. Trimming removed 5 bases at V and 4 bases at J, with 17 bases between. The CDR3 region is CASSPPLRAGETQYF. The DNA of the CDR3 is TGTGCCAGCAGCCCTCCCCTGCGGGCAGGAGAGACCCAGTACTTC.

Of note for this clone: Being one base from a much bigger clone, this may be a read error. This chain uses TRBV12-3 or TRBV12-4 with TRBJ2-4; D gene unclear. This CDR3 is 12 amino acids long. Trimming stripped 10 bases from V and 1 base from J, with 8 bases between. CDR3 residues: CAIAEAKNIQYF. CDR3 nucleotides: TGTGCCATCGCCGAGGCCAAAAACATTCAGTACTTC.

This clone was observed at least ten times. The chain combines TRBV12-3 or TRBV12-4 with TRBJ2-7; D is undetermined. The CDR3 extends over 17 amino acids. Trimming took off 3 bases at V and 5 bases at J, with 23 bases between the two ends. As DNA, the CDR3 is TGTGCCAGCAGTTTTCTATCGAAGGACCTGTTTCCCCACGAGCAGTACTTC. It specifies CASSFLSKDLFPHEQYF.

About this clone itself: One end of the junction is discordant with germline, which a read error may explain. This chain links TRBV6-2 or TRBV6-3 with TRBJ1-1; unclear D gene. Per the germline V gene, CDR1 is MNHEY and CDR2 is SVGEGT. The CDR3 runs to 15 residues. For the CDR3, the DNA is TGTTCCAGCATTTACTCGGCCCCTGGGAACACTGAAGCTTTCTTT. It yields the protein CSSIYSAPGNTEAFF.

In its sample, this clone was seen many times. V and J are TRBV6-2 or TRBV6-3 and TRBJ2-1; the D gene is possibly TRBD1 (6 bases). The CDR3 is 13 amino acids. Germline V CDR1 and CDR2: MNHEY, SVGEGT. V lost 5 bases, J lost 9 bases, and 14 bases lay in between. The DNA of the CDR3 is TGTGCCAGCAGTCAAGGGGGAAACTTTGAGCAGTTCTTC. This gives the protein CASSQGGNFEQFF.

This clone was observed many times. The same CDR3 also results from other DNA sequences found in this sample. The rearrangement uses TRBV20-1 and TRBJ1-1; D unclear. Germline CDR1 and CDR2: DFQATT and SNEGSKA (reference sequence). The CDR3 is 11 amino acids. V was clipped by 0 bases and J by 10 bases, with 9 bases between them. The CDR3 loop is CSARDLPRAFF. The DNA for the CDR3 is TGCAGTGCTAGAGATCTCCCCCGAGCTTTCTTT.

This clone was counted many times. DNA for the CDR3: TGTGCCAGCAGTTCCCGGGACGGGAACTATGGCTACACCTTC. Translating gives CASSSRDGNYGYTF. V and J are TRBV12-3 or TRBV12-4 and TRBJ1-2; tentative D call: TRBD1 (5 bases). Trimming left V 4 bases short and J 2 bases short, with 11 bases between. The CDR3 totals 14 residues.

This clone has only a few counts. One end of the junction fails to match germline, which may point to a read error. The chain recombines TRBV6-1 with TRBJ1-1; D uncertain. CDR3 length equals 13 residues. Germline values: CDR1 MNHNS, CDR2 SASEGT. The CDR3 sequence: CASRRDTYTEDLF. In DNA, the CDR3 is TGTGCCAGCAGGCGGGATACCTACACTGAAGATTTATTT.